These 13 T cell receptor beta chains were all obtained from the same sample, sequenced in a study of T cells after yellow fever vaccination. TCRdb itself ran the 5' RACE reads through MiXCR, one entry per CDR3 protein. The sample has 450,000 to 600,000 distinct CDR3 sequences; around 16% are singletons. The specimen was PBMCs, collected about 5 days after the first yellow fever vaccination. These receptor sequences come from a man between 18 and 29 years old who received the YFV17D yellow fever vaccine.

A few counts support this clonotype. The chain employs TRBV12-5 and TRBJ2-2, with D hard to call. Germline CDR1 LGHNT, CDR2 FRNRAP. V shed 4 bases and J shed 0 bases, with 12 bases lying between them. CDR3 size: 16 residues. The CDR3 spells CASGSTELANTGELFF. For the CDR3, the DNA is TGTGCTAGTGGTTCTACAGAACTCGCGAACACCGGGGAGCTGTTTTTT.

The sample holds a few counts of this clonotype. The J gene is TRBJ2-1, the V gene TRBV4-3; D is unclear. The V gene lost 0 bases and the J gene lost 9 bases, with 12 bases spanning the gap. The germline CDR1 and CDR2 sequences are LGHNA and YSLEER. This CDR3 is 14 amino acids long. The CDR3 sequence: CASSQESLSAEQFF. The CDR3 DNA sequence: TGCGCCAGCAGCCAAGAATCTCTCTCCGCTGAGCAGTTCTTC.

The gene calls are TRBV14 and TRBJ2-5; the D gene is possibly TRBD1 (5 bases). There are 17 residues in the CDR3. Germline V gene lookup returns CDR1 SGHDN and CDR2 FVKESK. Trimming removed 0 bases at V and 3 bases at J, with 17 bases between. Written as DNA, the CDR3 is TGTGCCAGCAGCCAAGATAGGTCGGTTGGCAGGGAAGAGACCCAGTACTTC. Translation: CASSQDRSVGREETQYF.

Only a few counts were recorded for this clonotype. The chain links TRBV7-2 to TRBJ1-5; unclear D gene. Germline V lookup: CDR1 SGHTA, CDR2 FQGNSA. V dropped 5 bases and J dropped 7 bases, with 12 bases sitting between them. The CDR3 has 13 residues. The CDR3 nucleotides are TGTGCCAGCAGCGTAGGGTTTCGACAGCCCCAGCATTTT. Protein sequence: CASSVGFRQPQHF.

Only a few counts were recorded for this clonotype. V usage is TRBV10-2 and J usage is TRBJ2-7, with TRBD2 identical over 7 bases. With 0 bases clipped from V and 5 bases from J, the junction kept 10 bases outside the gene matches. Germline CDR1 reads WSHSY; CDR2 reads SAAADI. The CDR3 runs 16 residues. CDR3 sequence reads: CASSESQGLVGHEQYF. As DNA, the CDR3 is TGCGCCAGCAGTGAGTCACAAGGACTAGTCGGCCACGAGCAGTACTTC.

The sample holds a few counts of this clonotype. J is TRBJ1-1 and V is TRBV7-6; a weak D match, TRBD1 (5 bases). V was pared by 10 bases and J by 0 bases, with 15 bases between. This CDR3 contains 14 residues. CDR1 SGHVS and CDR2 FNYEAQ come from the germline V gene. In DNA form, the CDR3 reads TGTGCCATCACGGGGACGGGGCTGAACACTGAAGCTTTCTTT. Encoded protein: CAITGTGLNTEAFF.

With respect to this clonotype: At one end the junction does not follow the germline gene, possibly because of a read error. The V gene is TRBV20-1, the J gene TRBJ2-3; D gene unclear. CDR1 is DFQATT and CDR2 is SNEGSKA in the germline V gene (reference sequence). The length of the CDR3 is 15 residues. The CDR3 reads CCAKEWGDHTDTQYF. The CDR3, as DNA: TGCTGTGCTAAAGAGTGGGGTGACCACACAGATACGCAGTATTTT.

This clonotype appeared a few times. V usage is TRBV6-1 and J usage is TRBJ2-7; 13 bases fit TRBD2. Trimming at V came to 6 bases and at J to 0 bases, leaving 2 bases not matched to a gene. This CDR3 is built from 15 residues. The V gene's germline CDR1 is MNHNS and CDR2 SASEGT. This CDR3 reads CASSGTSGDSYEQYF. The CDR3 nucleotides are TGTGCCAGCAGCGGGACTAGCGGGGACTCCTACGAGCAGTACTTC.

The genes are TRBV12-3 or TRBV12-4 and TRBJ2-2; unclear D gene. The germline V and J ends were trimmed by 4 bases and 5 bases, with 14 bases remaining between them. The CDR3 has 15 residues. The CDR3: CASSSLSNSTGELFF. The CDR3 DNA reads TGTGCCAGCAGTTCCCTGTCAAACTCTACCGGGGAGCTGTTTTTT.

This clonotype was seen many times. This rearrangement joins TRBV7-2 to TRBJ2-2, with 13 bases fitting TRBD2. V trimming: 1 base; J trimming: 11 bases; junction bases outside the gene matches: 4. The CDR3 is 15 amino acids. Germline V CDR1 and CDR2: SGHTA, FQGNSA. The CDR3 DNA follows: TGTGCCAGCAGCTTAGGGGGACTAGCGGGGCTCGAGCTGTTTTTT. It yields the protein CASSLGGLAGLELFF.

This clonotype was observed a handful of times. The V and J genes are TRBV19 and TRBJ1-4; weak D call: TRBD1 (5 bases). V shed 6 bases and J shed 7 bases, with 12 bases lying between them. CDR1 LNHDA and CDR2 SQIVND come from the germline V gene (reference sequence). This CDR3 is 13 amino acids long. The CDR3 reads CASSRDRAEKLFF. The CDR3 nucleotides read TGTGCCAGTAGCAGGGATAGAGCTGAAAAACTGTTTTTT.

Only a few counts were recorded for this clonotype. CDR3 nucleotides: TGTGCCAGCAGCTTATGGGAGGACTATGGCTACACCTTC. Translating gives CASSLWEDYGYTF. The genes are TRBV11-2 and TRBJ1-2; D not resolved. The CDR3 runs to 13 residues. The germline V gene has CDR1 SGHAT and CDR2 FQNNGV. Trimming cost V 2 bases and J 3 bases, with 7 bases left between them.

The table lists this clonotype with a few counts. V gene TRBV10-3 combines with J gene TRBJ2-7; TRBD1 or TRBD2 may be the D gene (5 bases each). The CDR3 covers 13 residues. Germline lookup yields CDR1 ENHRY and CDR2 SYGVKD. V lost 3 bases to trimming and J lost 6 bases, with 12 bases between them. The CDR3 nucleotides read TGTGCCATCAGTGACTTCGGGACGGCCGAGCAGTACGTC. It specifies CAISDFGTAEQYV.